The sequence of this TCR beta chain was determined in a study of blood T cell repertoires in COVID-19. This clone was counted between two and nine times. Germline trimming cut 5 bases from V and 3 bases from J; bases unmatched to any gene: 12. CDR3 length: 16 amino acids. Germline V gene sequence: CDR1 SEHNR, CDR2 FQNEAQ (reference sequence). This table comes from immunoSEQ multiplex PCR, and its TCRdb copy is limited to in-frame clones, with some not included. Here the sample spans more than 150,000 clones, around 87% being singletons. The gene calls are TRBV7-9 and TRBJ2-7; 8 nucleotides line up with TRBD1. This sequence was found in a woman in her 40s with acute or convalescent COVID-19. Sequenced material: peripheral blood. The CDR3 loop reads CASSTPTGTGYYEQYF. The CDR3 coding sequence is TGTGCCAGCAGCACCCCAACCGGGACAGGCTACTACGAGCAGTACTTC. Full variable domain (missing parts from reference TRBV7-9 and TRBJ2-7): DTGVSQNPRHKITKRGQNVTFRCDPISEHNRLYWYRQTLGQGPEFLTYFQNEAQLEKSRLLSDRFSAERPKGSFSTLEIQRTEQGDSAMYLCASSTPTGTGYYEQYFGPGTRLTVT.